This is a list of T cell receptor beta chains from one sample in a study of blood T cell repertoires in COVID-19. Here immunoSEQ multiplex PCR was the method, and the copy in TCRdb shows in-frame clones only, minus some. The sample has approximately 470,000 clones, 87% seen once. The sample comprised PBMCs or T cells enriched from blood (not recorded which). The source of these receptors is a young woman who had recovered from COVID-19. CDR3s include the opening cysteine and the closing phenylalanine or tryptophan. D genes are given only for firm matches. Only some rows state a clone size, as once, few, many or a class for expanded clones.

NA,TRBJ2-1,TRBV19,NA,CASSRLRTARLNSYNEQFF,TGTGCCAGTAGTAGGCTACGGACAGCTCGCCTGAACTCCTACAATGAGCAGTTCTTC
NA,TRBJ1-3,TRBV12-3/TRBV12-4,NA,CALGWVGNTIYF,TGTGCCCTAGGTTGGGTTGGAAACACCATATATTTT
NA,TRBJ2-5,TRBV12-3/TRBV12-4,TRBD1,CASSLTGLETQYF,TGTGCCAGCAGTTTGACAGGGTTGGAGACCCAGTACTTC
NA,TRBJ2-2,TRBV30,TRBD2,CAWSPRASGETGELFF,TGTGCCTGGAGCCCGAGGGCTAGCGGCGAAACCGGGGAGCTGTTTTTT
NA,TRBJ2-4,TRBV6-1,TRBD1,CASSEWTGNIQYF,TGTGCCAGCAGTGAATGGACAGGAAACATTCAGTACTTC
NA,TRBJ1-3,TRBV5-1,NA,CASSLEQAGNTIYF,TGCGCCAGCAGCTTGGAACAGGCTGGAAACACCATATATTTT
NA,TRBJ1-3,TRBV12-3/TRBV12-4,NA,CASSPGVGNTIYF,TGTGCCAGCAGTCCAGGGGTAGGAAACACCATATATTTT
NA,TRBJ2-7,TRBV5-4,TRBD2,CASSITSGGGYEQYF,TGTGCCAGCAGCATAACTAGCGGGGGCGGCTACGAGCAGTACTTC
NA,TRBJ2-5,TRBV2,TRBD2,CASRGLAGVVVETQYF,TGTGCCAGCAGGGGACTAGCGGGGGTGGTCGTAGAGACCCAGTACTTC
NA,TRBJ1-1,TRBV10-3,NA,CAIRPGTMNTEAFF,TGTGCCATCAGGCCCGGGACAATGAACACTGAAGCTTTCTTT
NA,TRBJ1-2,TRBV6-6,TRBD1,CASSPGQGGGYTF,TGTGCCAGCAGCCCGGGACAGGGTGGTGGCTACACCTTC
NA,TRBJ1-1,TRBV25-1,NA,CASSVGVEAFF,TGTGCCAGCAGTGTAGGGGTTGAAGCTTTCTTT
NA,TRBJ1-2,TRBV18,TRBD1,CASSLVSIGTGLYGYTF,TGTGCCAGCTCACTCGTCTCAATCGGGACAGGGTTGTATGGCTACACCTTC
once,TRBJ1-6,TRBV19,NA,CASSTDSSYNSPLHF,TGTGCCAGTAGTACGGACAGCTCCTATAATTCACCCCTCCACTTT
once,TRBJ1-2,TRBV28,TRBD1,CASGQGEFYGYTF,TGTGCCTCGGGACAGGGGGAGTTTTATGGCTACACCTTC
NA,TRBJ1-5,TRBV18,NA,CASSSYSNQPQHF,TGTGCCAGCTCGTCCTATAGCAATCAGCCCCAGCATTTT
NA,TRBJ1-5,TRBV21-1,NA,CASSKVLVPGTVRNGRNQPQHF,TGTGCCAGCAGCAAAGTCTTAGTCCCCGGGACAGTTCGGAACGGGCGGAATCAGCCCCAGCATTTT
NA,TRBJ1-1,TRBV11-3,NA,CASSSTGSTEAFF,TGTGCCAGCAGCTCTACAGGGTCGACTGAAGCTTTCTTT
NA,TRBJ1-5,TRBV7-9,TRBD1,CASSSGTGTIYNQPQHF,TGTGCCAGCAGCTCGGGGACAGGGACAATTTACAATCAGCCCCAGCATTTT
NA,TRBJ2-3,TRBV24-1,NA,CATSSGGGTKQYF,TGTGCCACCAGTAGTGGCGGCGGGACGAAACAGTATTTT
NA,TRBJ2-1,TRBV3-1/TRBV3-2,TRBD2,CASSLGLAGGAEQFF,TGTGCCAGCAGCCTTGGACTAGCGGGGGGTGCTGAGCAGTTCTTC
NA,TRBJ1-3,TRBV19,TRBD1,CASSDQTGRNTIYF,TGTGCCAGTAGTGACCAGACAGGGAGAAACACCATATATTTT
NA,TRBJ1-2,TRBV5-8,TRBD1,CASSLSPGGQANYGYTF,TGTGCCAGCAGCTTGAGTCCAGGGGGCCAAGCTAACTATGGCTACACCTTC
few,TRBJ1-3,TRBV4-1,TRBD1,CASSSGTGYTIYF,TGCGCCAGCAGCTCCGGGACAGGGTACACCATATATTTT
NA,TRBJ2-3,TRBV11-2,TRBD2,CASSLDGLSGGGTDTQYF,TGTGCCAGCAGCTTAGATGGCCTAAGCGGGGGGGGCACAGATACGCAGTATTTT
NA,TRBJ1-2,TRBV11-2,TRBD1,CASSLETGGVYGYTF,TGTGCCAGCAGCCTAGAAACAGGGGGCGTGTATGGCTACACCTTC
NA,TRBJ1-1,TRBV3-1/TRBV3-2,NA,CASSQAGTGTAEAFF,TGTGCCAGCAGCCAGGCAGGTACAGGGACCGCTGAAGCTTTCTTT
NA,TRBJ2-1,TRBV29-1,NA,CSVTGPAGVHNEQFF,TGCAGCGTGACCGGCCCGGCAGGGGTCCACAATGAGCAGTTCTTC
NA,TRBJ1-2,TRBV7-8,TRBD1,CASSPSYNTGTAGGGYGYTF,TGTGCCAGCAGCCCATCATATAACACAGGGACCGCAGGGGGTGGCTATGGCTACACCTTC
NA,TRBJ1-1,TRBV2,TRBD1,CASSDAGTVNTEAFF,TGTGCCAGCAGTGATGCCGGGACAGTGAACACTGAAGCTTTCTTT
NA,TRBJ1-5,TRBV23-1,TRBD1,CASSQPTATGGDTSYSNQPQHF,TGCGCCAGCAGCCAGCCTACGGCTACAGGGGGCGATACATCTTATAGCAATCAGCCCCAGCATTTT
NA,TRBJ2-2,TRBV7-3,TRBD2,CASSLISLAGGPNTGELFF,TGTGCCAGCAGCTTAATTTCCCTAGCGGGGGGCCCGAACACCGGGGAGCTGTTTTTT
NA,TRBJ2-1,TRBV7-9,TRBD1,CASSLTGSDEQFF,TGTGCCAGCAGTCTGACAGGGTCAGATGAGCAGTTCTTC
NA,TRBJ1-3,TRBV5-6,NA,CASSLGPPTSSSGNTIYF,TGTGCCAGCAGCTTGGGACCGCCGACTTCCAGCTCTGGAAACACCATATATTTT
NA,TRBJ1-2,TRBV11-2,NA,CASSFRQANYGYTF,TGTGCCAGCAGCTTTAGACAGGCCAACTATGGCTACACCTTC
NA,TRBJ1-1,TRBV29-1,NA,CSVVDSIMNTEAFF,TGCAGCGTTGTCGACAGTATTATGAACACTGAAGCTTTCTTT
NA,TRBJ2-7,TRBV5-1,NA,CASSLDGAPVWGQSYEQYF,TGCGCCAGCAGCTTGGATGGGGCCCCAGTTTGGGGTCAATCCTACGAGCAGTACTTC
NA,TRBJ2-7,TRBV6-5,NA,CASSYLIQGGYEQYF,TGTGCCAGCAGTTACCTTATACAGGGCGGATACGAGCAGTACTTC
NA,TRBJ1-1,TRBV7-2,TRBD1,CASSLRQGTEAFF,TGTGCCAGCAGCCTTCGACAGGGCACTGAAGCTTTCTTT
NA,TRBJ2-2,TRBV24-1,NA,CATSDGGWGNTGELFF,TGTGCCACCAGTGATGGAGGGTGGGGGAACACCGGGGAGCTGTTTTTT
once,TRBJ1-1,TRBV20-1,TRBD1,CSASNRGLGETEAFF,TGCAGTGCTAGTAACAGGGGGCTAGGAGAAACTGAAGCTTTCTTT
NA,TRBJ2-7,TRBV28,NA,CASSLVSEQYF,TGTGCCAGCAGTTTGGTGAGTGAGCAGTACTTC
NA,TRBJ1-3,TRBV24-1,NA,CATSEPGCEPSGNTIYF,TGTGCCACCAGTGAGCCGGGATGCGAACCCTCTGGAAACACCATATATTTT
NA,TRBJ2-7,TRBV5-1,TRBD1,CASSLVGQGAKGSYEQYF,TGCGCCAGCAGCTTGGTGGGACAGGGGGCAAAGGGATCCTACGAGCAGTACTTC
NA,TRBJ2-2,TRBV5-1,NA,CASSSQGSTGELFF,TGCGCCAGCAGCTCACAGGGAAGCACCGGGGAGCTGTTTTTT
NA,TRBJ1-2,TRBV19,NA,CASSISGGSGDGYTF,TGTGCCAGTAGTATCTCTGGGGGATCGGGAGATGGCTACACCTTC
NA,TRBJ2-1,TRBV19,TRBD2,CASSTLGLAEQFF,TGTGCCAGTAGTACTCTGGGACTAGCGGAGCAGTTCTTC
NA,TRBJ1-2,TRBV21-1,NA,CASSYQGRYGYTF,TGTGCCAGCAGCTACCAGGGTCGCTATGGCTACACCTTC
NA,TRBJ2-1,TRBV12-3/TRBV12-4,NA,CASSFGQRDEQFF,TGTGCCAGCAGTTTCGGGCAGCGGGATGAGCAGTTCTTC
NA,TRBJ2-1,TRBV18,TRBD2,CASSPLTSGGNEQFF,TGTGCCAGCTCACCCTTGACTAGCGGCGGCAATGAGCAGTTCTTC
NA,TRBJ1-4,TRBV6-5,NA,CASRGIGALGEKLFF,TGTGCCAGCAGGGGTATAGGGGCCTTGGGTGAAAAACTGTTTTTT
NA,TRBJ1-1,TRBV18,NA,CASSPTRGAGNTEAFF,TGTGCCAGCTCACCCACGCGGGGGGCAGGGAACACTGAAGCTTTCTTT
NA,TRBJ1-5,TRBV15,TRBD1,CAVSEGASQPQHF,TGTGCCGTTTCTGAGGGGGCTAGTCAGCCCCAGCATTTT
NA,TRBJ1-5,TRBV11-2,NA,CASSLGGVPNQPQHF,TGTGCCAGCAGCTTAGGCGGGGTCCCCAATCAGCCCCAGCATTTT